The rows below give T cell receptor beta chains drawn from one sample of a study of regulatory T cells in long-lasting Graves disease. TCRdb ran MiXCR on the multiplex PCR reads and lists one entry per CDR3 protein. The data show 350,000 to 450,000 distinct CDR3 sequences, 15% seen once. These same data were also listed under a study on T cells in Graves' hyperthyroidism and ophthalmopathy.

Sequencing was performed on peripheral blood mononuclear cells (PBMCs), taken at new diagnosis, from a patient treated with antithyroid drugs. These receptors were taken from a woman between 25 and 40 years old with Graves disease. Each CDR3 is given with its conserved first and last residue. A D gene is named only where the DNA matches it firmly. Size values are once, few and many counts, or a class for expanded clones, and some rows have none.

abundance	d_gene	v_gene	j_gene	CDR3aa	CDR3nt
many	TRBD1	TRBV12-3/TRBV12-4	TRBJ1-5	CASSFSDRPGQPQHF	TGTGCCAGCAGTTTCTCGGACAGGCCAGGCCAGCCCCAGCATTTT
-	-	TRBV6-1	TRBJ1-1	CATHRGGVNTEAFF	TGTGCCACCCACCGGGGGGGGGTGAACACTGAAGCTTTCTTT
-	TRBD2	TRBV9	TRBJ2-1	CASSVMLTSGRDGNEQFF	TGTGCCAGCAGCGTAATGTTGACTAGCGGGAGGGACGGCAATGAGCAGTTCTTC
many	-	TRBV11-2	TRBJ2-7	CASSLRGIHEQYF	TGTGCCAGCAGCTTACGGGGAATCCACGAGCAGTACTTC
-	-	TRBV12-3/TRBV12-4	TRBJ1-2	CASSPDIFYTF	TGTGCCAGCAGTCCGGACATCTTCTACACCTTC
few	-	TRBV12-5	TRBJ2-3	CASGLVHTDTQYF	TGTGCTAGTGGTTTGGTACACACAGATACGCAGTATTTT
many	TRBD1	TRBV13	TRBJ2-5	CASSAESTGRGETQYF	TGTGCCAGCAGCGCCGAATCGACAGGGCGAGGAGAGACCCAGTACTTC
few	TRBD2	TRBV5-4	TRBJ2-1	CASSLVLAGGLFFLNEQFF	TGTGCCAGCAGCTTGGTCCTAGCGGGAGGGCTTTTTTTCCTCAATGAGCAGTTCTTC
-	-	TRBV4-2	TRBJ2-5	CASSQEAPGHRETQYF	TGTGCCAGCAGCCAAGAAGCCCCGGGGCATCGAGAGACCCAGTACTTC
-	-	TRBV12-3/TRBV12-4	TRBJ2-3	CASSLPGVGSTDTQYF	TGTGCCAGCAGTTTGCCAGGGGTAGGAAGCACAGATACGCAGTATTTT
many	-	TRBV12-3/TRBV12-4	TRBJ1-1	CASSLTGTEAFF	TGTGCCAGCAGCTTGACGGGGACTGAAGCTTTCTTT
few	TRBD2	TRBV9	TRBJ2-7	CASSRGLAGNEQYF	TGTGCCAGCAGCCGGGGACTAGCGGGAAACGAGCAGTACTTC
many	-	TRBV6-1	TRBJ2-7	CASMRLVGARRGRSSYEQYF	TGTGCCAGCATGCGCCTTGTGGGGGCGAGGCGCGGCCGCTCTTCCTACGAGCAGTACTTC
many	-	TRBV12-3/TRBV12-4	TRBJ2-2	CASSLDLAETTGELFF	TGTGCCAGCAGTTTAGACCTAGCCGAAACCACCGGGGAGCTGTTTTTT
-	-	TRBV28	TRBJ1-3	CASSSLGSGNTIYF	TGTGCCAGCAGCTCCCTGGGCTCTGGAAACACCATATATTTT
many	TRBD2	TRBV2	TRBJ2-3	CASSESLGLASTDTQYF	TGTGCCAGCAGTGAATCCCTTGGACTAGCCAGCACAGATACGCAGTATTTT
few	-	TRBV19	TRBJ2-7	CASSIQEGPGYEQYF	TGTGCCAGTAGTATACAGGAGGGGCCGGGCTACGAGCAGTACTTC
many	TRBD1	TRBV7-9	TRBJ2-5	CASSPEGTGQETQYF	TGTGCCAGCAGCCCAGAGGGGACAGGACAAGAGACCCAGTACTTC
few	TRBD2	TRBV20-1	TRBJ2-1	CSASPLAGGWNEQFF	TGCAGTGCCTCCCCGCTAGCGGGAGGATGGAATGAGCAGTTCTTC
few	-	TRBV7-2	TRBJ2-5	CASSLFPPVIQETQYF	TGTGCCAGCAGCTTATTCCCCCCGGTCATCCAAGAGACCCAGTACTTC
-	-	TRBV29-1	TRBJ2-2	CSVRGRAYTGELFF	TGCAGCGTCAGGGGCCGGGCCTACACCGGGGAGCTGTTTTTT
few	TRBD1	TRBV5-1	TRBJ2-3	CASSRTGAYDRISTDTQYF	TGCGCCAGCAGCCGGACAGGGGCCTACGACCGGATTAGCACAGATACGCAGTATTTT
-	-	TRBV28	TRBJ2-4	CASSPPGPKNIQYF	TGTGCCAGCAGCCCACCGGGTCCCAAAAACATTCAGTACTTC
many	TRBD1	TRBV30	TRBJ2-5	CAWNTGQGAFGETQYF	TGTGCCTGGAATACGGGACAGGGGGCGTTTGGAGAGACCCAGTACTTC
many	TRBD2	TRBV12-3/TRBV12-4	TRBJ2-7	CASRNAGLGGEQYF	TGTGCCAGCAGAAACGCGGGACTAGGCGGCGAGCAGTACTTC
few	-	TRBV20-1	TRBJ1-1	CSASMGAGDTEAFF	TGCAGTGCTAGTATGGGGGCCGGGGACACTGAAGCTTTCTTT
many	-	TRBV18	TRBJ1-1	CASSMSPGRDTEAFF	TGTGCCAGCTCGATGTCTCCAGGGAGGGACACTGAAGCTTTCTTT
-	-	TRBV7-9	TRBJ2-1	CASSLYLTGAYNEQFF	TGTGCCAGCAGCCTATATCTCACGGGGGCCTACAATGAGCAGTTCTTC
few	-	TRBV9	TRBJ2-3	CASSDEGAGSGTDTQYF	TGTGCCAGCAGCGACGAGGGGGCCGGCAGCGGGACAGATACGCAGTATTTT
many	-	TRBV5-1	TRBJ2-7	CASSPWEEGYHEQYF	TGCGCCAGCAGCCCCTGGGAAGAGGGTTACCACGAGCAGTACTTC
-	-	TRBV6-5	TRBJ1-4	CASSFLPGSHLTPNEKLFF	TGTGCCAGCAGTTTTCTACCGGGAAGTCACCTCACTCCTAATGAAAAACTGTTTTTT
few	-	TRBV5-1	TRBJ2-2	CASSYRGTSYSGDGELFF	TGCGCCAGCAGCTACAGGGGGACTAGCTATTCGGGTGACGGGGAGCTGTTTTTT
many	-	TRBV20-1	TRBJ2-7	CRAGDLYSISSYEQYF	TGCAGGGCCGGAGACCTCTACTCGATAAGCTCCTACGAGCAGTACTTC
-	TRBD2	TRBV20-1	TRBJ2-1	CSASGLAGGLYEQFF	TGCAGTGCTAGCGGGCTAGCGGGGGGTTTGTATGAGCAGTTCTTC
many	-	TRBV11-2	TRBJ2-2	CASSQIGTRNTGELFF	TGTGCCAGCAGCCAAATCGGGACGCGCAACACCGGGGAGCTGTTTTTT
many	-	TRBV2	TRBJ1-1	CASKGGVINTEAFF	TGTGCCAGCAAGGGGGGGGTGATAAACACTGAAGCTTTCTTT
many	-	TRBV19	TRBJ2-1	CASSRQGNEQFF	TGTGCCAGCAGTCGGCAGGGCAATGAGCAGTTCTTC
many	TRBD2	TRBV29-1	TRBJ2-2	CSVAEREGYTGELFF	TGCAGCGTTGCTGAGCGGGAGGGCTACACGGGGGAGCTGTTTTTT
few	TRBD1	TRBV28	TRBJ2-7	CASSFTGDAYEQYF	TGTGCCAGCAGTTTCACAGGGGACGCCTACGAGCAGTACTTC
few	TRBD2	TRBV7-9	TRBJ2-1	CASAQGASGHANNEQFF	TGTGCCAGCGCACAGGGTGCTAGCGGGCACGCGAACAATGAGCAGTTCTTC
many	-	TRBV2	TRBJ2-1	CASTGELTYNEQFF	TGTGCCAGCACCGGGGAGTTAACCTACAATGAGCAGTTCTTC
-	-	TRBV30	TRBJ2-1	CAWRRGSYNEQFF	TGTGCCTGGAGACGCGGATCCTACAATGAGCAGTTCTTC
few	-	TRBV5-1	TRBJ1-5	CASSPGPTGNQPQHF	TGCGCCAGCAGCCCGGGACCGACGGGCAATCAGCCCCAGCATTTT
-	-	TRBV7-2	TRBJ1-1	CASSLAAGMDTEAFF	TGTGCCAGCAGCTTAGCGGCAGGGATGGACACTGAAGCTTTCTTT
many	TRBD2	TRBV12-3/TRBV12-4	TRBJ2-7	CASRSGGGDPYEQYF	TGTGCCAGCAGAAGCGGGGGAGGCGACCCCTACGAGCAGTACTTC
many	TRBD2	TRBV29-1	TRBJ2-3	CSVAGTTTDTQYF	TGCAGCGTAGCTGGGACTACCACAGATACGCAGTATTTT
-	TRBD2	TRBV7-2	TRBJ2-7	CASSLAGLAPFSSYEQYF	TGTGCCAGCAGCTTAGCGGGACTAGCGCCCTTCAGCTCCTACGAGCAGTACTTC
few	-	TRBV14	TRBJ2-1	CASSPYDNEQFF	TGTGCCAGCAGCCCCTACGACAATGAGCAGTTCTTC
few	-	TRBV2	TRBJ2-5	CASQKGRPTSQETQYF	TGTGCCAGTCAGAAAGGACGGCCAACCTCCCAAGAGACCCAGTACTTC
-	TRBD2	TRBV4-1	TRBJ2-2	CASSHPKQLAGGNTGELFF	TGCGCCAGCAGCCACCCAAAACAACTAGCGGGGGGGAACACCGGGGAGCTGTTTTTT
few	TRBD1	TRBV19	TRBJ1-2	CASSIAGQGHGYTF	TGTGCCAGTAGTATTGCGGGACAGGGGCATGGCTACACCTTC
many	-	TRBV7-9	TRBJ2-1	CASSQSTRVTYNEQFF	TGTGCCAGCAGCCAGTCGACTCGGGTCACCTACAATGAGCAGTTCTTC